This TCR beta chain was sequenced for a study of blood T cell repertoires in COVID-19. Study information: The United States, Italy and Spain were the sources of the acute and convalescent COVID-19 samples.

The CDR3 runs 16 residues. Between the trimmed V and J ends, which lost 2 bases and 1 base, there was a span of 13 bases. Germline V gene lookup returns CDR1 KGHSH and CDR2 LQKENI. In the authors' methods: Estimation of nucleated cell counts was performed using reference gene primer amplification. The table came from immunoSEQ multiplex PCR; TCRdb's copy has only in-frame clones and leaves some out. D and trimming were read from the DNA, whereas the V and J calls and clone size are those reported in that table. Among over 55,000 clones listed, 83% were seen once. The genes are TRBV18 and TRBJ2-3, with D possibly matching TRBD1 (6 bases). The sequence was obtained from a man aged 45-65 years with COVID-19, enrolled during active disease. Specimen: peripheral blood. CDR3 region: CASSPRTAGGTDTQYF. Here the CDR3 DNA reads TGTGCCAGCTCACCAAGGACAGCCGGAGGCACAGATACGCAGTATTTT.